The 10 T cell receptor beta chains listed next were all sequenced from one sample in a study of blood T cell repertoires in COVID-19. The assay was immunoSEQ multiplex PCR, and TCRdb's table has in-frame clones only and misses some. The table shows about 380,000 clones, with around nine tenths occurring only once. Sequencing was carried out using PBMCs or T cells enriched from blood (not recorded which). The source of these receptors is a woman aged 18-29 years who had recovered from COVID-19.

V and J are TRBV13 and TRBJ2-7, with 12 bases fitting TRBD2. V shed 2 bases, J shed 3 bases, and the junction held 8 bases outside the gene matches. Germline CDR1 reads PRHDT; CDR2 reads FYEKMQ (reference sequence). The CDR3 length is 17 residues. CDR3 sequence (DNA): TGTGCCAGCAGCTTATCGGCTAGCGGGGGGGCCTTCTACGAGCAGTACTTC. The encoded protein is CASSLSASGGAFYEQYF.

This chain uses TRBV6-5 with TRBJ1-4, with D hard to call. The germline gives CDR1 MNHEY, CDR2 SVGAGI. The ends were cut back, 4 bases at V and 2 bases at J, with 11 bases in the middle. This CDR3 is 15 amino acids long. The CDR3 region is CASSSYSSTNEKLFF. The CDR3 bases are TGTGCCAGCAGTTCTTACAGTTCCACTAATGAAAAACTGTTTTTT.

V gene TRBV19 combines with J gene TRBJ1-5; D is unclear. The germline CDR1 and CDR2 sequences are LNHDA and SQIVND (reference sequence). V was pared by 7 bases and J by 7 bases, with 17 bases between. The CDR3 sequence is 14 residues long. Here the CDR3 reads CASKYKPLEQPQHF. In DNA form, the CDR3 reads TGTGCCAGTAAATATAAACCGCTTGAGCAGCCCCAGCATTTT.

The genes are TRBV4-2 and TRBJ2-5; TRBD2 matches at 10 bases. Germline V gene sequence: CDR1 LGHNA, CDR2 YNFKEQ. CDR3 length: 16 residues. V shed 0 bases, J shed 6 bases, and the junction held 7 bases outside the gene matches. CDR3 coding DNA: TGTGCCAGCAGCCAAGATACTAGCGGGGTGGTGAAGACCCAGTACTTC. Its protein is CASSQDTSGVVKTQYF.

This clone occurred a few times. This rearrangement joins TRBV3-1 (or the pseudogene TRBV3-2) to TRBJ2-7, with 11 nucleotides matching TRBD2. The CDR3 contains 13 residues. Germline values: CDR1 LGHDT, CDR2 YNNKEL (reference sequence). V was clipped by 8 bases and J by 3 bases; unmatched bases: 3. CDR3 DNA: TGTGCCAGCGGAGGACTAGCGGGCTACGAGCAGTACTTC. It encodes CASGGLAGYEQYF.

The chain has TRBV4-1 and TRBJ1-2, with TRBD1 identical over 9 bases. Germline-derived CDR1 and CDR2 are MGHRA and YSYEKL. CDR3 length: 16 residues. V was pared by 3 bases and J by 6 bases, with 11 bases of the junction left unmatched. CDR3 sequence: CASSQPMGQGTHGYTF. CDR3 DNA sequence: TGCGCCAGCAGCCAGCCGATGGGACAGGGCACTCATGGCTACACCTTC.

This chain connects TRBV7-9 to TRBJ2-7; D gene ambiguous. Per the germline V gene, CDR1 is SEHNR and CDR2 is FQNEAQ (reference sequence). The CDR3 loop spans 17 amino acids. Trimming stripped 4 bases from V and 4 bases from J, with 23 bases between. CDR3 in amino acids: CASSYTGRSQYLYEQYF. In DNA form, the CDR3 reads TGTGCCAGCAGCTACACTGGCAGGTCCCAGTACCTTTACGAGCAGTACTTC. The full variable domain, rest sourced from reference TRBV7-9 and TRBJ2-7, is DTGVSQNPRHKITKRGQNVTFRCDPISEHNRLYWYRQTLGQGPEFLTYFQNEAQLEKSRLLSDRFSAERPKGSFSTLEIQRTEQGDSAMYLCASSYTGRSQYLYEQYFGPGTRLTVT.

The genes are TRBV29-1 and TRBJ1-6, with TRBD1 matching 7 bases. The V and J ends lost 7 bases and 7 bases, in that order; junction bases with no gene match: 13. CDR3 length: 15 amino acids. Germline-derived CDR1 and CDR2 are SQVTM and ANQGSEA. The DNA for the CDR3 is TGCAGCGCCCAAAGAGGGGGCAGGGGAAATTCACCCCTCCACTTT. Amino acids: CSAQRGGRGNSPLHF.

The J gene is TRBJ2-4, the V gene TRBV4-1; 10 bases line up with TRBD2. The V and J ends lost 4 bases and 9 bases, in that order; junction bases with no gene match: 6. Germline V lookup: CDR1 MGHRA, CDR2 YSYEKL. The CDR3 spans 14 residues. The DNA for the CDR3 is TGCGCCAGCAGCCCCGCTAGCGGGGGTGGCATTCAGTACTTC. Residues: CASSPASGGGIQYF.

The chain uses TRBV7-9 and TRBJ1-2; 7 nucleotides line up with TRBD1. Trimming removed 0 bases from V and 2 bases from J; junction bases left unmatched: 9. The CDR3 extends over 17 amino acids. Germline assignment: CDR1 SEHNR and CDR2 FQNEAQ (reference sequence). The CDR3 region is CASSLASGPGQNYGYTF. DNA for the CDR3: TGTGCCAGCAGCTTAGCAAGTGGTCCGGGACAGAACTATGGCTACACCTTC.